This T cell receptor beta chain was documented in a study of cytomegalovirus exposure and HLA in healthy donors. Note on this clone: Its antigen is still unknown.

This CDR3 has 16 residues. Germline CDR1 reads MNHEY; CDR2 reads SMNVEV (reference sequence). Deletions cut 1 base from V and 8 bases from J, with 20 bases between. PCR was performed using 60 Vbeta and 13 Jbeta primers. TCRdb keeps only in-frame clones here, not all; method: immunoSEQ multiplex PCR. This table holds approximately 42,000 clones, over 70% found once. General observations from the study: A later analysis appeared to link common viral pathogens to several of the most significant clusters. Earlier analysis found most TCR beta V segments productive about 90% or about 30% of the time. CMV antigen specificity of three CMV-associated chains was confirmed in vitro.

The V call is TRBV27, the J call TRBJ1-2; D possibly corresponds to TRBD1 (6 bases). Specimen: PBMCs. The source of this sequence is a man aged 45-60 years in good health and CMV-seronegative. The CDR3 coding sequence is TGTGCCAGCAGTTTATTGTTCGGGGTGTCAGGGGAAGGCTACACCTTC. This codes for CASSLLFGVSGEGYTF.